This T cell receptor beta chain was sequenced in a study of cytomegalovirus exposure and HLA in healthy donors. In the case of this clone: The junction does not match germline at one end; this may be a read error.

13 Jbeta primers and 60 Vbeta primers were used for the PCR. Clones were sequenced by immunoSEQ multiplex PCR, and TCRdb holds only the in-frame ones, with some missing. The sample shows around 140,000 clones, more than 75% of them seen only once. The CDR3 sequence is 15 residues long. The germline V gene has CDR1 SEHNR and CDR2 FQNEAQ (reference sequence). The material sequenced was PBMCs. This chain joins TRBV7-9 and TRBJ2-7, with TRBD2 identical over 7 bases. The sequence was obtained from a man aged 40-49 years in good health and CMV-seronegative. The CDR3 DNA sequence: TGTTCCAGCAGCCCCCGAGGACTAGGAATTTACCCGCAGTACTTC. The encoded protein is CSSSPRGLGIYPQYF.